The 10 T cell receptor beta chains reported below all come from one sample, sequenced in a study of graft-versus-host responses after intestinal transplantation. For these TCRs, the target antigens are not known. The data were produced by immunoSEQ multiplex PCR, yet TCRdb's version contains in-frame clones alone and is incomplete. The sample includes roughly 110,000 clones, roughly 93% of them seen just once. Here the sequenced sample was unstimulated CD8+ T cells sorted from spleen or lymph node cells, taken before transplant. These receptors originate from a human donor who was the organ donor for an intestinal transplant.

The chain recombines TRBV15 with TRBJ1-1; D is undetermined. The CDR3 totals 15 residues. V shed 5 bases and J shed 4 bases, with 17 bases lying between them. Germline V gene data show CDR1 as LNHNV and CDR2 as YYDKDF (reference sequence). The CDR3: CATSGWSLLGTEAFF. The CDR3 bases are TGTGCCACCAGCGGTTGGTCCCTTTTGGGCACTGAAGCTTTCTTT.

The gene calls are TRBV7-8 and TRBJ2-3, with D hard to call. Germline lookup yields CDR1 SGHVS and CDR2 FQNEAQ. With 4 bases removed from V and 2 bases from J, the gap between germline ends came to 7 bases. This CDR3 is built from 13 residues. The CDR3 loop is CASSSLVTDTQYF. The CDR3 coding sequence is TGTGCCAGCAGCTCACTTGTCACAGATACGCAGTATTTT.

The CDR3 protein is CASSLWTGGFYEQYF. CDR3 sequence (DNA): TGTGCCAGCAGCTTGTGGACAGGGGGATTCTACGAGCAGTACTTC. The chain has TRBV7-2 and TRBJ2-7, with 10 bases fitting TRBD1. V shed 3 bases, J shed 3 bases, and the junction held 5 bases outside the gene matches. The germline CDR1 and CDR2 sequences are SGHTA and FQGNSA. The CDR3 is 15 residues long. The full variable domain, in which reference TRBV7-2 and TRBJ2-7 provide the parts outside the CDR3, is GAGVSQSPSNKVTEKGKDVELRCDPISGHTALYWYRQSLGQGLEFLIYFQGNSAPDKSGLPSDRFSAERTGGSVSTLTIQRTQQEDSAVYLCASSLWTGGFYEQYFGPGTRLTVT.

The J gene is TRBJ1-2, the V gene TRBV10-3; the match to TRBD1 covers 9 bases. Germline trimming cut 3 bases from V and 5 bases from J; bases unmatched to any gene: 10. The CDR3 consists of 16 residues. CDR1 and CDR2 (germline): ENHRY, SYGVKD. CDR3 region: CAISEGQGHRPYGYTF. CDR3 in DNA: TGTGCCATCAGTGAAGGACAGGGGCATAGGCCTTATGGCTACACCTTC.

This chain links TRBV5-1 with TRBJ2-7; 8 positions agree with TRBD2. This CDR3 has 14 amino acids. The V gene's germline CDR1 is SGHRS and CDR2 YFSETQ. Trimming took 0 bases from V and 4 from J; bases not matched to a gene: 3. DNA for the CDR3: TGCGCCAGCAGCTTGGTCGCTAGCGGGTACGAGCAGTACTTC. Translated: CASSLVASGYEQYF. Full variable domain (remainder filled in from reference TRBV5-1 and TRBJ2-7): KAGVTQTPRYLIKTRGQQVTLSCSPISGHRSVSWYQQTPGQGLQFLFEYFSETQRNKGNFPGRFSGRQFSNSRSEMNVSTLELGDSALYLCASSLVASGYEQYFGPGTRLTVT.

This rearrangement joins TRBV7-8 to TRBJ1-1; tentatively, D is TRBD1 (6 bases). Germline lookup yields CDR1 SGHVS and CDR2 FQNEAQ. V was pared by 5 bases and J by 8 bases, with 15 bases between. This CDR3 contains 13 residues. The CDR3 protein is CASSGDRFTEAFF. CDR3 sequence (DNA): TGTGCCAGCAGCGGTGACAGGTTCACCGAAGCTTTCTTT.

V and J are TRBV30 and TRBJ2-2, with 12 bases that match TRBD2. Germline values: CDR1 GTSNPN, CDR2 SVGIG (reference sequence). V dropped 4 bases and J dropped 0; count of bases not matched to a gene: 6. There are 17 residues in the CDR3. The DNA of the CDR3 is TGTGCCTGGACCCCACTAGCGGGAGGCCCGAACACCGGGGAGCTGTTTTTT. Translation: CAWTPLAGGPNTGELFF.

This chain links TRBV7-2 with TRBJ2-7; weak D call: TRBD2 (5 bases). CDR1 and CDR2 from the germline V gene are SGHTA and FQGNSA. The CDR3 is 16 residues long. Deletions cut 4 bases from V and 4 bases from J, with 20 bases between. The CDR3 spells CASSSPNPSRTYEQYF. In DNA, the CDR3 is TGTGCCAGCAGCTCCCCCAATCCTAGCCGTACGTACGAGCAGTACTTC.

The chain uses TRBV7-6 and TRBJ2-6; D gene ambiguous. V was pared by 2 bases and J by 2 bases, with 7 bases between. Germline CDR1 SGHVS, CDR2 FNYEAQ. CDR3 size: 15 residues. In DNA, the CDR3 is TGTGCCAGCAGCTTATCGTCCGCTGGGGCCAACGTCCTGACTTTC. Translated: CASSLSSAGANVLTF.

J is TRBJ2-3 and V is TRBV5-1; D is unclear. Trimming pared 1 base from V and 8 bases from J, leaving 29 bases between. The CDR3 sequence is 19 residues long. Germline CDR1 reads SGHRS; CDR2 reads YFSETQ. The CDR3 DNA is TGCGCCAGCAGCTTGAGGCCGTCGGCCACCATCCCGAGGTTTGTTACGCAGTATTTT. It codes for CASSLRPSATIPRFVTQYF.